The next 26 T cell receptor beta chains were all read from a single sample in a study of cytomegalovirus exposure and HLA in healthy donors. TCRdb keeps only in-frame clones here, not all; method: immunoSEQ multiplex PCR. The table has some 310,000 clones, 70% to 90% seen once. The specimen sequenced was PBMCs. The receptors shown here come from a man between 25 and 39 years old in good health and CMV-seronegative.

The chain couples TRBV25-1 to TRBJ1-2, with 7 nucleotides matching TRBD1. The J segment lost 1 base and the V segment lost 6 bases, leaving 11 bases of the junction unmatched. Germline lookup yields CDR1 MGHDK and CDR2 SYGVNS. The length of the CDR3 is 16 residues. The CDR3 loop is CASSEGAFRGNYGYTF. CDR3 DNA: TGTGCCAGCAGCGAGGGGGCGTTCAGGGGTAACTATGGCTACACCTTC.

This rearrangement joins TRBV2 to TRBJ1-2; D is possibly TRBD1 (6 bases). Trimming pared 0 bases from V and 8 bases from J, leaving 13 bases between. Per the germline V gene, CDR1 is SNHLY and CDR2 is FYNNEI. The CDR3 spans 14 residues. The CDR3, as DNA: TGTGCCAGCAGTGAAGCAGGACAGCGTCAGGGCTACACCTTC. Encoded protein: CASSEAGQRQGYTF.

The V and J genes are TRBV18 and TRBJ2-3; 9 nucleotides match TRBD2. The CDR3 runs to 16 residues. Germline lookup yields CDR1 KGHSH and CDR2 LQKENI. The ends lost 6 bases at V and 1 base at J; junction bases unmatched: 8. The CDR3 region is CASSLTIAGGTDTQYF. DNA for the CDR3: TGTGCCAGCTCCCTTACTATAGCGGGGGGCACAGATACGCAGTATTTT.

The chain couples TRBV5-1 to TRBJ1-4, with 9 bases that match TRBD1. V was pared by 5 bases and J by 6 bases, with 5 bases of the junction left unmatched. Germline loops: CDR1 SGHRS, CDR2 YFSETQ. This CDR3 comprises 14 residues. In nucleotides, the CDR3 is TGCGCCAGCAGTTGGGACAGGGTTGATGAAAAACTGTTTTTT. Its protein product is CASSWDRVDEKLFF.

The CDR3 region has the DNA TGCGCCAGCAGCCAAGAGCTTCAGGGACAGCACACGACCTACGAGCAGTACTTC. The encoded protein is CASSQELQGQHTTYEQYF. V and J are TRBV4-1 and TRBJ2-7; 7 bases agree with TRBD1. After removal of 0 bases from V and 2 bases from J, the junction contained 13 bases not matched to a gene. This CDR3 is built from 18 residues. Germline loops: CDR1 MGHRA, CDR2 YSYEKL.

Of note for this clone: One end of the junction is discordant with germline, which a read error may explain. The chain's CDR3 is CASSIGYYEQYF. The CDR3 coding sequence is TGTGCCAGCAGCATAGGATACTACGAGCAGTACTTC. The rearrangement uses TRBV13 and TRBJ2-7; no definite D call. This CDR3 contains 12 residues. The germline V gene has CDR1 PRHDT and CDR2 FYEKMQ (reference sequence).

This chain connects TRBV5-1 to TRBJ2-2, with unresolved D. The CDR3 is 15 residues long. CDR1 and CDR2 (germline): SGHRS, YFSETQ. Trimming shortened V by 4 bases and J by 3 bases, and 13 bases separated the two germline ends. This CDR3 is CASSLATADTGELFF. DNA of the CDR3: TGCGCCAGCAGCCTTGCGACCGCGGACACCGGGGAGCTGTTTTTT.

This chain links TRBV27 with TRBJ2-1, with 7 positions matching TRBD2. Trimming took 0 bases from V and 2 from J; bases not matched to a gene: 7. This CDR3 spans 17 amino acids. CDR1 is MNHEY and CDR2 is SMNVEV in the germline V gene (reference sequence). CDR3 coding DNA: TGTGCCAGCAGTTTATCGTATCTAGCGGATACCTACAATGAGCAGTTCTTC. This sequence encodes CASSLSYLADTYNEQFF.

The chain links TRBV27 to TRBJ2-7, with D unresolved. The V and J ends lost 3 bases and 3 bases respectively, with 9 bases between them. This CDR3 is 13 amino acids long. Per the germline V gene, CDR1 is MNHEY and CDR2 is SMNVEV (reference sequence). The DNA for the CDR3 is TGTGCCAGCAGTTTCCAGGTCAACTACGAGCAGTACTTC. Protein product: CASSFQVNYEQYF.

The rearrangement joins TRBV5-1 to TRBJ2-1; weak D call: TRBD1 (5 bases). The V end was cut by 1 base, the J end by 10 bases, with 9 bases between. The CDR3 is 12 residues long. Germline CDR1 is SGHRS and CDR2 is YFSETQ. The CDR3 nucleotides are TGCGCCAGCAGCTTGAGGGGAACAGAGCAGTTCTTC. It codes for CASSLRGTEQFF.

J is TRBJ2-1 and V is TRBV6-6; the D gene is possibly TRBD2 (5 bases). Germline values: CDR1 MNHNY, CDR2 SVGAGI (reference sequence). The CDR3 has 15 amino acids. V was trimmed by 2 bases and J by 8 bases, leaving 16 bases between them. The CDR3 coding sequence is TGTGCCAGCAGTTACGAACGCCGGAGGCTGGATGAGCAGTTCTTC. This sequence encodes CASSYERRRLDEQFF.

This clone was observed once. The V call is TRBV7-2, the J call TRBJ1-2, with D tentatively TRBD1 (5 bases). The CDR3 length is 14 residues. V lost 5 bases to trimming and J lost 4 bases, with 14 bases between them. From germline, CDR1 is SGHTA and CDR2 FQGNSA. Written as DNA, the CDR3 is TGTGCCAGCAGCCCACCGACAGAACTCTATGGCTACACCTTC. It is translated as CASSPPTELYGYTF.

This clone was detected once. The CDR3 loop reads CASRTGHLNTEAFF. CDR3 DNA sequence: TGTGCCAGCAGGACCGGACATTTGAACACTGAAGCTTTCTTT. This sequence joins TRBV2 and TRBJ1-1; the D gene is possibly TRBD1 (5 bases). CDR3 length: 14 residues. The germline V gene has CDR1 SNHLY and CDR2 FYNNEI. Trimming left V 6 bases short and J 0 bases short, with 11 bases between.

V usage is TRBV27 and J usage is TRBJ1-6; D unclear. CDR3 length: 12 amino acids. The V end lost 5 bases, the J end lost 7 bases, and 6 bases lay between the germline ends. Germline V gene data show CDR1 as MNHEY and CDR2 as SMNVEV (reference sequence). The CDR3, as DNA: TGTGCCAGCAGTCCTACCAATTCACCCCTCCACTTT. Protein product: CASSPTNSPLHF.

This clone has a count of ten or more. This sequence joins TRBV2 and TRBJ1-5, with D tentatively TRBD1 (6 bases). The V gene's germline CDR1 is SNHLY and CDR2 FYNNEI. The CDR3 spans 16 residues. Trimming removed 4 bases at V and 4 bases at J, with 17 bases between. Here the CDR3 DNA reads TGTGCCAGCAGTGCAGGGGCAGGGGCAGTAAATCAGCCCCAGCATTTT. Amino acid sequence: CASSAGAGAVNQPQHF.

This clone was seen more than once but under ten times. J is TRBJ2-7 and V is TRBV10-3; 10 bases map to TRBD1. V gave up 4 bases and J gave up 0 bases; unmatched junction bases: 0. The V gene's germline CDR1 is ENHRY and CDR2 SYGVKD. The CDR3 extends over 14 amino acids. The CDR3 region has the DNA TGTGCCATCAGTGGGACAGGGGGCTCCTACGAGCAGTACTTC. Amino acids: CAISGTGGSYEQYF.

The CDR3 loop reads CATSTKGLYHDNEQFF. CDR3 DNA sequence: TGTGCCACCAGCACAAAAGGACTCTACCACGACAATGAGCAGTTCTTC. The chain links TRBV15 to TRBJ2-1, with D possibly matching TRBD2 (5 bases). Trimming cost V 4 bases and J 5 bases, with 18 bases left between them. This CDR3 contains 16 residues. The germline V gene has CDR1 LNHNV and CDR2 YYDKDF (reference sequence).

The J gene is TRBJ2-3, the V gene TRBV18, with D possibly being TRBD2 (5 bases). Germline CDR1 is KGHSH and CDR2 is LQKENI. Trimming cost V 4 bases and J 1 base, with 9 bases left between them. The CDR3 is 14 residues long. CDR3 amino acids: CASSLTRGTDTQYF. The CDR3 bases are TGTGCCAGCTCACTAACTAGGGGCACAGATACGCAGTATTTT.

V usage is TRBV6-4 and J usage is TRBJ2-2, with a tentative D call TRBD1 (5 bases). The length of the CDR3 is 17 residues. The ends were cut back, 0 bases at V and 5 bases at J, with 16 bases in the middle. Germline assignment: CDR1 MRHNA and CDR2 SNTAGT. CDR3 nucleotides: TGTGCCAGCAGTGACTCGACGACCCACAGGAGTACCGGGGAGCTGTTTTTT. This sequence encodes CASSDSTTHRSTGELFF.

This chain uses TRBV9 with TRBJ2-2; D is unresolved. This CDR3 has 13 residues. Trimming removed 0 bases from V and 6 bases from J, with 6 bases in between. The V gene's germline CDR1 is SGDLS and CDR2 YYNGEE. The CDR3 loop reads CASSVGGAGELFF. In DNA form, the CDR3 reads TGTGCCAGCAGCGTAGGAGGAGCCGGGGAGCTGTTTTTT.

V gene TRBV7-2 combines with J gene TRBJ2-1; 10 bases are shared with TRBD1. Germline-derived CDR1 and CDR2 are SGHTA and FQGNSA. This CDR3 has 16 residues. V dropped 5 bases and J dropped 2; count of bases not matched to a gene: 6. The CDR3 sequence: CASSRTGTGAYNEQFF. The CDR3, as DNA: TGTGCCAGCAGCCGTACCGGGACAGGGGCCTACAATGAGCAGTTCTTC.

The rearrangement uses TRBV13 and TRBJ2-3; D is unclear. The CDR3 is 14 residues long. Per the germline V gene, CDR1 is PRHDT and CDR2 is FYEKMQ (reference sequence). V was trimmed by 1 base and J by 0 bases, leaving 5 bases between them. CDR3 bases: TGTGCCAGCAGCTTAGTTACTAGCACAGATACGCAGTATTTT. Its translation: CASSLVTSTDTQYF.

The chain employs TRBV5-4 and TRBJ2-7; 12 bases fit TRBD2. Looked up from germline, CDR1 is SGHNT and CDR2 is YYREEE (reference sequence). The CDR3 is 17 residues long. Losses at the gene ends were 0 bases for V and 3 bases for J; bases not matched to a gene: 7. CDR3 nucleotide sequence: TGTGCCAGCAGCTTGGTTCGACTAGCGGGGGACAACTACGAGCAGTACTTC. Protein sequence: CASSLVRLAGDNYEQYF.

The chain uses TRBV5-4 and TRBJ2-2, with 12 bases that match TRBD2. The CDR3 is made up of 16 amino acids. Germline V gene lookup returns CDR1 SGHNT and CDR2 YYREEE (reference sequence). J lost 7 bases, V lost 4 bases, and 8 bases had no gene match. The CDR3: CASSPRLAGAYGELFF. CDR3 DNA: TGTGCCAGCAGCCCCCGACTAGCGGGGGCTTACGGGGAGCTGTTTTTT.

This rearrangement joins TRBV7-8 to TRBJ1-1; 8 nucleotides match TRBD1. The germline V gene encodes CDR1 SGHVS and CDR2 FQNEAQ. This CDR3 contains 12 residues. The junction had 9 bases not matched to a gene; V was cut back by 5 bases and J by 13 bases. The CDR3 is CASSTGTGGDFF. CDR3 coding DNA: TGTGCCAGCAGCACAGGGACAGGCGGGGATTTCTTT. The full variable domain, its missing parts supplied by reference TRBV7-8 and TRBJ1-1, is GAGVSQSPRYKVAKRGQDVALRCDPISGHVSLFWYQQALGQGPEFLTYFQNEAQLDKSGLPSDRFFAERPEGSVSTLKIQRTQQEDSAVYLCASSTGTGGDFFGQGTRLTVV.

The V call is TRBV5-1, the J call TRBJ2-3; TRBD2 matches at 9 bases. The V gene's germline CDR1 is SGHRS and CDR2 YFSETQ. The CDR3 has 15 residues. V dropped 2 bases and J dropped 2; count of bases not matched to a gene: 3. The CDR3 DNA reads TGCGCCAGCAGCTTACGCGGGGGGGACACAGATACGCAGTATTTT. Residues: CASSLRGGDTDTQYF. Variable domain in full (rest from reference TRBV5-1 and TRBJ2-3): KAGVTQTPRYLIKTRGQQVTLSCSPISGHRSVSWYQQTPGQGLQFLFEYFSETQRNKGNFPGRFSGRQFSNSRSEMNVSTLELGDSALYLCASSLRGGDTDTQYFGPGTRLTVL.